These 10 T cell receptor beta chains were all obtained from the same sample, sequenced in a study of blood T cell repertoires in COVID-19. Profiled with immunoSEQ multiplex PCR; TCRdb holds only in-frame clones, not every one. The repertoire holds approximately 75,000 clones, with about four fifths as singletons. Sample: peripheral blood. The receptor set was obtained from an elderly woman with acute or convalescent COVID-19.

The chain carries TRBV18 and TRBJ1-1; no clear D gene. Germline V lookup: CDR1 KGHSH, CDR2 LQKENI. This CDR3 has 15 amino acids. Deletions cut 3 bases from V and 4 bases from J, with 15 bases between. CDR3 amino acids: CASSPQRDGSTEAFF. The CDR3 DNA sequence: TGTGCCAGCTCACCCCAAAGGGATGGGAGCACTGAAGCTTTCTTT.

The CDR3 region is CACKVTGDTEAFF. For the CDR3, the DNA is TGTGCCTGTAAAGTAACAGGGGACACTGAAGCTTTCTTT. The V call is TRBV30, the J call TRBJ1-1; 7 positions agree with TRBD1. In germline, CDR1 is GTSNPN, CDR2 SVGIG (reference sequence). J gave up 3 bases and V 6 bases, and 7 bases lay outside the gene matches. The CDR3 is made up of 13 amino acids.

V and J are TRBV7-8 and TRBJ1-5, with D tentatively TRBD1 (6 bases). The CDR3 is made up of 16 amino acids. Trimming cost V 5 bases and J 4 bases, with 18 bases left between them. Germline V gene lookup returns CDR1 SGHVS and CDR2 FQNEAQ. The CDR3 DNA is TGTGCCAGCAGCCCCAGGGGAGACACCCTTAATCAGCCCCAGCATTTT. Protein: CASSPRGDTLNQPQHF.

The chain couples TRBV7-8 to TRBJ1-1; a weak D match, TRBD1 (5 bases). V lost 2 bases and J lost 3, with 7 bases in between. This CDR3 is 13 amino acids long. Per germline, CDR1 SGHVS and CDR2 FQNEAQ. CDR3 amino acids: CASSLQGDTEAFF. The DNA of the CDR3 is TGTGCCAGCAGCTTACAAGGGGACACTGAAGCTTTCTTT.

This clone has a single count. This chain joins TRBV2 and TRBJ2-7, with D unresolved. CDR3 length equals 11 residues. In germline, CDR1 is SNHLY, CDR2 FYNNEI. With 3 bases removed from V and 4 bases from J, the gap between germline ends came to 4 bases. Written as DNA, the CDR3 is TGTGCCAGCAGTGACGAGTACGAGCAGTACTTC. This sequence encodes CASSDEYEQYF. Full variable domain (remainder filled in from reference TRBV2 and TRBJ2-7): EPEVTQTPSHQVTQMGQEVILRCVPISNHLYFYWYRQILGQKVEFLVSFYNNEISEKSEIFDDQFSVERPDGSNFTLKIRSTKLEDSAMYFCASSDEYEQYFGPGTRLTVT.

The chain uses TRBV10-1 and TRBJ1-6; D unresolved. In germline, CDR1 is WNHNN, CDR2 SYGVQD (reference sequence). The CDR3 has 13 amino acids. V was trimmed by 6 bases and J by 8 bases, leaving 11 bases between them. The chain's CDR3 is CASSSDGDSPLHF. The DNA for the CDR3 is TGCGCCAGCAGCTCGGACGGGGATTCACCCCTCCACTTT.

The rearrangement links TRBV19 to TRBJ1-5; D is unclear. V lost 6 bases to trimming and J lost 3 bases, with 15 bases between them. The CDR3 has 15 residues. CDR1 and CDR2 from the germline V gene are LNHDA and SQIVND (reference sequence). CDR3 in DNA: TGTGCCAGTAGACCACCTGGGCAGCACAATCAGCCCCAGCATTTT. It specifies CASRPPGQHNQPQHF.

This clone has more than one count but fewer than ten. For the CDR3, the DNA is TGTGCCAGCAGCCCCCCCCGGGACAGCTCCTATAATTCACCCCTCCACTTT. Its protein product is CASSPPRDSSYNSPLHF. J is TRBJ1-6 and V is TRBV13; 7 bases line up with TRBD1. The J segment lost 0 bases and the V segment lost 5 bases, leaving 7 bases of the junction unmatched. CDR1 PRHDT and CDR2 FYEKMQ come from the germline V gene (reference sequence). CDR3 length equals 17 residues.

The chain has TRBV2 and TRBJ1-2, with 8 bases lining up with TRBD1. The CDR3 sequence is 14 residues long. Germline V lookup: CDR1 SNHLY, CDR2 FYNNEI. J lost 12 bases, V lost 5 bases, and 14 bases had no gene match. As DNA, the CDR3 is TGTGCCAGCAGTCCTTTCCCCTCAGGGGGCGCGGACACCTTC. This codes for CASSPFPSGGADTF.

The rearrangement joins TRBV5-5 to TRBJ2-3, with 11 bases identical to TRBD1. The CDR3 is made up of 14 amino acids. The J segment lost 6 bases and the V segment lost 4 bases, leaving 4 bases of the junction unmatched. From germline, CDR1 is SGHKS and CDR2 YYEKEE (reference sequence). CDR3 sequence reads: CASSGGQGGDTQYF. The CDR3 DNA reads TGTGCCAGCAGCGGGGGACAGGGGGGCGATACGCAGTATTTT. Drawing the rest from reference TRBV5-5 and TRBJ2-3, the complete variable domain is DAGVTQSPTHLIKTRGQQVTLRCSPISGHKSVSWYQQVLGQGPQFIFQYYEKEERGRGNFPDRFSARQFPNYSSELNVNALLLGDSALYLCASSGGQGGDTQYFGPGTRLTVL.